This TCR beta chain was captured in a study of response to subunit inactivated influenza vaccine. This clonotype has just a few counts. The germline V gene has CDR1 SGHAT and CDR2 FQDESV (reference sequence). The length of the CDR3 is 15 residues. With 0 bases clipped from V and 10 bases from J, the junction kept 10 bases outside the gene matches. Via MiXCR, TCRdb re-called the RT-PCR reads, giving one row per CDR3 protein. The sample shows approximately 700,000 distinct CDR3 sequences, roughly 14% of them seen only once. The chain joins TRBV11-1 to TRBJ1-1, with 8 bases that match TRBD1. The specimen comprised PBMCs from blood, sampled roughly 2 weeks before vaccination. The TCR was taken from a man in his fifties who received an inactivated influenza vaccine. CDR3 region: CASSLAQGGTEAAFF. DNA of the CDR3: TGTGCCAGCAGCTTAGCACAGGGGGGAACCGAAGCAGCTTTCTTT.